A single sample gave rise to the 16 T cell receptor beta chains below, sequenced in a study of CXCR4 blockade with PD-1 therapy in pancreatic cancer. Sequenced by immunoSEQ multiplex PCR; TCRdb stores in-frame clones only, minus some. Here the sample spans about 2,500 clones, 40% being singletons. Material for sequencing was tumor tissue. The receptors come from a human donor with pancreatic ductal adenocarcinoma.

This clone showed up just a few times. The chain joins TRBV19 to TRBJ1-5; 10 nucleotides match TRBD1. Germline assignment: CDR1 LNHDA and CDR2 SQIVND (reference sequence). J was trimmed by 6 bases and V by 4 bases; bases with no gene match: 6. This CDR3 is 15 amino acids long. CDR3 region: CASSTGTGEGQPQHF. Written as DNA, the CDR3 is TGTGCCAGTAGTACCGGGACAGGGGAGGGTCAGCCCCAGCATTTT. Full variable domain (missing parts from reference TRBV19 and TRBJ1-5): DGGITQSPKYLFRKEGQNVTLSCEQNLNHDAMYWYRQDPGQGLRLIYYSQIVNDFQKGDIAEGYSVSREKKESFPLTVTSAQKNPTAFYLCASSTGTGEGQPQHFGDGTRLSIL.

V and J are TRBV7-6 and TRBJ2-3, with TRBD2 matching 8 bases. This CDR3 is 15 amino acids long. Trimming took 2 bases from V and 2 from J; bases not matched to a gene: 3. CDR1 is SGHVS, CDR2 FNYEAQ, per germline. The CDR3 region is CASSLRLALTDTQYF. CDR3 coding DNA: TGTGCCAGCAGCTTAAGACTAGCGCTCACAGATACGCAGTATTTT.

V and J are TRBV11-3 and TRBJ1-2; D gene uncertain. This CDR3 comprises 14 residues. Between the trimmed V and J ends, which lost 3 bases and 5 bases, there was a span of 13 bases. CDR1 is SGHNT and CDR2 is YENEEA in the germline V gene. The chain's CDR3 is CASSLTPDIYGYTF. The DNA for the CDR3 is TGTGCCAGCAGCTTGACTCCAGACATTTATGGCTACACCTTC.

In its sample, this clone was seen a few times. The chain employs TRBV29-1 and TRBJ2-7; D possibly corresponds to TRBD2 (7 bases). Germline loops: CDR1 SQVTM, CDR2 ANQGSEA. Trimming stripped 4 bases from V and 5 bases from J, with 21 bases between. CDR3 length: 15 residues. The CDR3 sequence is CSVALGGGSSNEQYF. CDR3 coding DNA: TGCAGCGTTGCCCTTGGGGGCGGGAGTTCCAACGAGCAGTACTTC.

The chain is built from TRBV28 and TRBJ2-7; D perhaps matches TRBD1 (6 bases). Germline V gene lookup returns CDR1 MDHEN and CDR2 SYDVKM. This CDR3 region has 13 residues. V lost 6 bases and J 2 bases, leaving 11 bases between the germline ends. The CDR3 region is CASRRQVAYEQYF. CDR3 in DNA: TGTGCCAGCAGGAGACAGGTCGCCTACGAGCAGTACTTC.

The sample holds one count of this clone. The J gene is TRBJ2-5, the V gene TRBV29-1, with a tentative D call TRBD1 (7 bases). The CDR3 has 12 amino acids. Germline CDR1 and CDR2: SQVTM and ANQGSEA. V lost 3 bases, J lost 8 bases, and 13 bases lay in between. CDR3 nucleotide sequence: TGCAGCGTTGACGGAGGGGGCCGCACCCAGTACTTC. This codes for CSVDGGGRTQYF.

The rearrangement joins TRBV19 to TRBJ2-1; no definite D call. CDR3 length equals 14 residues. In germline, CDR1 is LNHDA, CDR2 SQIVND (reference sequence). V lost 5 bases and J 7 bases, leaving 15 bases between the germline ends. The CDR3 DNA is TGTGCCAGTAGTCCTCATCACCCCACGAATGAGCAGTTCTTC. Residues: CASSPHHPTNEQFF.

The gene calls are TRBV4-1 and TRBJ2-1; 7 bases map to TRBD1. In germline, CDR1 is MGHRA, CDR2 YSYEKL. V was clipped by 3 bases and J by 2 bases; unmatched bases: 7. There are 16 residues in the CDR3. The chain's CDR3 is CASSQGPGQTYNEQFF. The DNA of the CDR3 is TGCGCCAGCAGCCAGGGACCGGGACAGACCTACAATGAGCAGTTCTTC.

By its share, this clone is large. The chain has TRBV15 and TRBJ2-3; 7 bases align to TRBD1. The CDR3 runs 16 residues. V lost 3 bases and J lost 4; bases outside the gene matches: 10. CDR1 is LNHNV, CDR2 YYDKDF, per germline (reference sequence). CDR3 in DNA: TGTGCCACCAGCAGGAATGGGCCACAGGGGTCAGATACGCAGTATTTT. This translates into CATSRNGPQGSDTQYF.

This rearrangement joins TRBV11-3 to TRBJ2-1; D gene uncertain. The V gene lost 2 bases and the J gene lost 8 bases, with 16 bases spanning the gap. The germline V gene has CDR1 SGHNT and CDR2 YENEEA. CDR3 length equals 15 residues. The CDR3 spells CASSLTTASYDEQFF. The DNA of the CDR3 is TGTGCCAGCAGCTTAACAACGGCGAGTTACGATGAGCAGTTCTTC.

The CDR3 nucleotides are TGTGCCAGTAGTATAGGAGGGGACAGGGTGCATCAGCCCCAGCATTTT. Encoded protein: CASSIGGDRVHQPQHF. V and J are TRBV19 and TRBJ1-5; 9 nucleotides align to TRBD1. Losses at the gene ends were 1 base for V and 5 bases for J; bases not matched to a gene: 6. The germline V gene encodes CDR1 LNHDA and CDR2 SQIVND (reference sequence). The CDR3 is 16 amino acids. The full variable domain, with the rest looked up from reference TRBV19 and TRBJ1-5, is DGGITQSPKYLFRKEGQNVTLSCEQNLNHDAMYWYRQDPGQGLRLIYYSQIVNDFQKGDIAEGYSVSREKKESFPLTVTSAQKNPTAFYLCASSIGGDRVHQPQHFGDGTRLSIL.

The DNA for the CDR3 is TGTGCCAGCAGCCCAGGACTAGCGGGAGGGACCCAGTACTTC. It yields the protein CASSPGLAGGTQYF. The chain carries TRBV7-2 and TRBJ2-5, with 14 bases matching TRBD2. Germline-derived CDR1 and CDR2 are SGHTA and FQGNSA. V dropped 5 bases and J dropped 7; count of bases not matched to a gene: 3. CDR3 size: 14 residues.

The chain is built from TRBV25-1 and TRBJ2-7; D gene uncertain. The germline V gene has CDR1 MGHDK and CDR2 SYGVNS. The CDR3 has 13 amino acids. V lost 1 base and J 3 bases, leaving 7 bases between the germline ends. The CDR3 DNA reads TGTGCCAGCAGTGAATTCGAGAACTACGAGCAGTACTTC. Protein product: CASSEFENYEQYF.

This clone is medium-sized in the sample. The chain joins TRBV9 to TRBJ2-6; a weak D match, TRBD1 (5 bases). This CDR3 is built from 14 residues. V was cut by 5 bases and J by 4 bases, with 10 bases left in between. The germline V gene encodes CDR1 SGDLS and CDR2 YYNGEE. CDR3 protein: CASRQGSGANVLTF. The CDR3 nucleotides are TGTGCCAGCAGGCAGGGTTCCGGGGCCAACGTCCTGACTTTC.

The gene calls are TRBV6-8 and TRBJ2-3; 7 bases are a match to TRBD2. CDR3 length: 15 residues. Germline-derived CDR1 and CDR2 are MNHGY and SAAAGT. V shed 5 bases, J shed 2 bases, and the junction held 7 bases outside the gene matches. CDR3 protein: CASSPSGTNTDTQYF. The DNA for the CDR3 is TGTGCCAGCAGTCCATCCGGGACTAACACAGATACGCAGTATTTT.

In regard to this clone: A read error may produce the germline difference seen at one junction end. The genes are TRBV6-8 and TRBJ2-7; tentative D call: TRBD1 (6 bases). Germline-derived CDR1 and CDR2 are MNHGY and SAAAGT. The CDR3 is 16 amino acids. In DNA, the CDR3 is TGTGCCATCAGTGTCTCCGGGACAATGACCTCCTACGAGCAGTACTTC. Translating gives CAISVSGTMTSYEQYF.